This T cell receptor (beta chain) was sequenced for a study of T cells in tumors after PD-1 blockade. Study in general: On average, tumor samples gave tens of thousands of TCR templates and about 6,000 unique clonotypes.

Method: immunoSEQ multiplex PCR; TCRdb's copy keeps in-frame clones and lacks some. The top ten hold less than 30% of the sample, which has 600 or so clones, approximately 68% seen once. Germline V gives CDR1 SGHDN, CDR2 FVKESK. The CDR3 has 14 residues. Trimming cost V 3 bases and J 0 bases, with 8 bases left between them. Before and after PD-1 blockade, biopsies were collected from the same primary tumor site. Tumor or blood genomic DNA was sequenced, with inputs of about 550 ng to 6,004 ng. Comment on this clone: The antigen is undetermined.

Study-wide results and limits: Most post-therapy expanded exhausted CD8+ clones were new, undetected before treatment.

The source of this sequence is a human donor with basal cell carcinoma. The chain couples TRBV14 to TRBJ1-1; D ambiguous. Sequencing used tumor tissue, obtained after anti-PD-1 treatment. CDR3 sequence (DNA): TGTGCCAGCAGCCAGCCAGGAATGAACACTGAAGCTTTCTTT. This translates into CASSQPGMNTEAFF.